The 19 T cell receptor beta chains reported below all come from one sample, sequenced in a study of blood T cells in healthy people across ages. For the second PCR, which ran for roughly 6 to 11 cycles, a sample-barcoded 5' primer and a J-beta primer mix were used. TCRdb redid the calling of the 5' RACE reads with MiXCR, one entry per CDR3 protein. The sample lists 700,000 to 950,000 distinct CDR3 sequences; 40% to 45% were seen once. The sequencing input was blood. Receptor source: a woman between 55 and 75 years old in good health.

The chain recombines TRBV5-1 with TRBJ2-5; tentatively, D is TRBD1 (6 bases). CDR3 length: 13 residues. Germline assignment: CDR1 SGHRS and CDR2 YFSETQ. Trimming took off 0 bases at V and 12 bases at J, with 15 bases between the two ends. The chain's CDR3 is CASSLVVSGQKYF. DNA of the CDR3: TGCGCCAGCAGCTTGGTAGTTTCCGGACAGAAGTACTTC.

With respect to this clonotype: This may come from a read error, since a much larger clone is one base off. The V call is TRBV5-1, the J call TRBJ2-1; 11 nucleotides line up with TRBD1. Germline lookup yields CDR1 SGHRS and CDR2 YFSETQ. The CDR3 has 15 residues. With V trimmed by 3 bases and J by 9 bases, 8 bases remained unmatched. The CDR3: CASSSGQGALTEQFF. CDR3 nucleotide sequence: TGCGCCAGCAGCTCAGGACAGGGGGCGCTCACTGAGCAGTTCTTC.

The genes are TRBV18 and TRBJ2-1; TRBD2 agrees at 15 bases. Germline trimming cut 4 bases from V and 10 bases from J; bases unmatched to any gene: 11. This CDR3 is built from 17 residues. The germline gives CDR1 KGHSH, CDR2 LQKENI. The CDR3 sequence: CASSRNPGLAGGREQFF. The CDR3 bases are TGTGCCAGCTCACGGAACCCAGGACTAGCGGGAGGGAGAGAGCAGTTCTTC.

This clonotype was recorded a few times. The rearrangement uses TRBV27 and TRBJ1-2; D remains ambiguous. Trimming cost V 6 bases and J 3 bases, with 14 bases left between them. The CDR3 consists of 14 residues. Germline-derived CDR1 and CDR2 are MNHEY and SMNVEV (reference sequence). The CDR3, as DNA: TGTGCCAGCAGGGGCAAAGCCGGCGACTATGGCTACACCTTC. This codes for CASRGKAGDYGYTF.

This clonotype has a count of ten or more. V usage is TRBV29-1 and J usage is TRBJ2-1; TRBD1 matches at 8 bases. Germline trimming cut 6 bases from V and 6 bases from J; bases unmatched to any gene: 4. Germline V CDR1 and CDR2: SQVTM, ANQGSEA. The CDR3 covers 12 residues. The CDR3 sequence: CSVHGQGNEQFF. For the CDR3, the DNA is TGCAGCGTCCACGGACAGGGCAATGAGCAGTTCTTC.

In DNA, the CDR3 is TGTGCCAGCAGCTTAAATGGACTAGCCAGATACAATGAGCAGTTCTTC. As protein: CASSLNGLARYNEQFF. The chain couples TRBV7-6 to TRBJ2-1; 8 nucleotides agree with TRBD2. The CDR3 length is 16 residues. With V trimmed by 2 bases and J by 4 bases, 7 bases remained unmatched. Germline-derived CDR1 and CDR2 are SGHVS and FNYEAQ.

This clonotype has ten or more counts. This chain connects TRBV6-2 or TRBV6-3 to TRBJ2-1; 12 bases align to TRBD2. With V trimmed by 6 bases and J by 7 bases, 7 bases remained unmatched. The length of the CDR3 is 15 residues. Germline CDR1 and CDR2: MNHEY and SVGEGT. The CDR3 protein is CASSPLAGGLNEQFF. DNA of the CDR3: TGTGCCAGCAGCCCCCTAGCGGGAGGGCTTAATGAGCAGTTCTTC.

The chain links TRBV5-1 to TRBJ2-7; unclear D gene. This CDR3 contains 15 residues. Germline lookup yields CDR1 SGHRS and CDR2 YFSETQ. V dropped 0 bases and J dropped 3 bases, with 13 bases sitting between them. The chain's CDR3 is CASSLESARFYEQYF. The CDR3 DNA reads TGCGCCAGCAGCTTGGAGTCAGCTCGTTTCTACGAGCAGTACTTC.

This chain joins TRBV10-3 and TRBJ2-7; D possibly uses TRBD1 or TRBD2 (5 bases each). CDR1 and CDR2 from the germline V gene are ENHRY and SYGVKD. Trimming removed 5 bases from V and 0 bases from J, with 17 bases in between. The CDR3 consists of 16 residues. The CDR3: CAISKQLGPLSYEQYF. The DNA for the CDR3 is TGTGCCATCAGTAAGCAACTGGGACCCCTCTCCTACGAGCAGTACTTC.

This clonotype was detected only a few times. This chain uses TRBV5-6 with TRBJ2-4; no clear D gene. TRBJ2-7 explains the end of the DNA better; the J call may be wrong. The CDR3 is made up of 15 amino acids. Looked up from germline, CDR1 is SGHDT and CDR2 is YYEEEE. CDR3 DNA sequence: TGTGCCAGCAGCCGGGTCCACCAACGAACCTACGAGCAGTACTTC. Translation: CASSRVHQRTYEQYF.

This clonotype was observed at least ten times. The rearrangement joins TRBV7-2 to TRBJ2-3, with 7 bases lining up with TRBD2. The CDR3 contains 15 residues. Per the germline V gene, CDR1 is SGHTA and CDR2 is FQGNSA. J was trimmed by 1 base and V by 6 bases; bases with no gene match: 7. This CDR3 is CASSSGLGGTDTQYF. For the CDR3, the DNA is TGTGCCAGCAGTTCCGGACTAGGAGGCACAGATACGCAGTATTTT.

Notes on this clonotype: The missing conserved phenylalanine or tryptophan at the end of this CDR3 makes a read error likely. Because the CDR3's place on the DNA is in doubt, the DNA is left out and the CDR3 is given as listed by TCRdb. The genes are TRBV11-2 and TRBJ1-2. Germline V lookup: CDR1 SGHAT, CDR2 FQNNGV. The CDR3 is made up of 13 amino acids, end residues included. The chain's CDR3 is CASSPHVNYGHTV.

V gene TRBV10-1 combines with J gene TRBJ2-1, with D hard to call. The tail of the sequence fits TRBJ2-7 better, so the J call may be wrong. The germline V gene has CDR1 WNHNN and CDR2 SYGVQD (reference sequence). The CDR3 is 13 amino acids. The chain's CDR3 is CASSAQEGYEQYF. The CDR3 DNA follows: TGCGCCAGCAGTGCTCAGGAAGGGTACGAGCAGTACTTC.

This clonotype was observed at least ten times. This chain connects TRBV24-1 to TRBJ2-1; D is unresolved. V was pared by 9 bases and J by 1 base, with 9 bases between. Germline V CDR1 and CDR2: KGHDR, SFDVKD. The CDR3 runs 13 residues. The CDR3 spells CATCPGSYNEQFF. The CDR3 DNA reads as TGTGCCACCTGCCCCGGTTCCTACAATGAGCAGTTCTTC.

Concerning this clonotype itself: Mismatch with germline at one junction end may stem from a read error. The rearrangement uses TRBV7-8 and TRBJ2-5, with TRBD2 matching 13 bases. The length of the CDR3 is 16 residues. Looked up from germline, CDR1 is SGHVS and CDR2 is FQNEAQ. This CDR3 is CVSSLLGLAGEETQYF. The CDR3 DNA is TGTGTCAGCAGCCTACTAGGACTAGCGGGGGAAGAGACCCAGTACTTC.

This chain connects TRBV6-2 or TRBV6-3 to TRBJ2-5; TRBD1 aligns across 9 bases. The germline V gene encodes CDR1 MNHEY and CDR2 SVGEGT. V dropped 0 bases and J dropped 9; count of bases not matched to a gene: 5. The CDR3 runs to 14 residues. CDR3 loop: CASSYSWDRAAQYF. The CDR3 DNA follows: TGTGCCAGCAGTTACTCCTGGGACAGGGCGGCCCAGTACTTC.

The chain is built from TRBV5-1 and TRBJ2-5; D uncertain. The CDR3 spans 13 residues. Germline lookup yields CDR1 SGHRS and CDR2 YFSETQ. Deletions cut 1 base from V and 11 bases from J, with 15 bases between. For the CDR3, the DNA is TGCGCCAGCAGCTTGTTGAGTTACAATGAGCAGTACTTC. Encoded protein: CASSLLSYNEQYF.

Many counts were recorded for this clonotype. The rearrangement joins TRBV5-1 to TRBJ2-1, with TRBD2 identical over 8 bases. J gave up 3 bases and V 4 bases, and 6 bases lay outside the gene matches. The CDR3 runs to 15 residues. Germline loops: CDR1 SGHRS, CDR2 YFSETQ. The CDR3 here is CASSPSGGGYNEQFF. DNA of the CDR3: TGCGCCAGCAGCCCAAGCGGGGGAGGCTACAATGAGCAGTTCTTC.

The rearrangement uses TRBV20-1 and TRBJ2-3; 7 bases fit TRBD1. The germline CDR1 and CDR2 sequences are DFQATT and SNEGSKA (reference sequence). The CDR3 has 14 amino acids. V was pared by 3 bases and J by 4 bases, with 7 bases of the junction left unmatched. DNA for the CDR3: TGCAGTGCTAGCGGCCAGGGGGTTGCAGATACGCAGTATTTT. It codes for CSASGQGVADTQYF.